A single sample gave rise to the 8 T cell receptor beta chains below, sequenced in a study of T cell responses to AZD1222 COVID-19 vaccine. The protocol was immunoSEQ multiplex PCR, while the TCRdb copy is restricted to in-frame clones and leaves out a portion. The sample holds some 140,000 clones, approximately 84% seen once. Sequencing used peripheral blood, obtained on day 0 of AZD1222 vaccination. The receptors were gathered from an adult in good health.

This rearrangement joins TRBV2 to TRBJ2-4, with TRBD2 matching over 8 bases. Germline V CDR1 and CDR2: SNHLY, FYNNEI. J lost 1 base, V lost 3 bases, and 5 bases had no gene match. This CDR3 is 16 amino acids long. CDR3 loop: CASSDQGLGAKNIQYF. CDR3 coding DNA: TGTGCCAGCAGTGACCAGGGACTAGGTGCCAAAAACATTCAGTACTTC.

This clone was recorded once. The rearrangement links TRBV7-3 to TRBJ2-2; D possibly corresponds to TRBD1 (5 bases). Germline V gene sequence: CDR1 SGHTA, CDR2 FQGTGA. This CDR3 spans 14 amino acids. V shed 4 bases and J shed 8 bases, with 14 bases lying between them. This CDR3 reads CASSSSGIGGELFF. The DNA of the CDR3 is TGTGCCAGCAGCTCCTCAGGGATCGGGGGGGAGCTGTTTTTT.

The chain carries TRBV4-2 and TRBJ1-2, with TRBD1 identical over 10 bases. The CDR3 runs 13 residues. Looked up from germline, CDR1 is LGHNA and CDR2 is YNFKEQ. The V and J ends lost 4 bases and 6 bases, in that order; junction bases with no gene match: 2. The chain's CDR3 is CASSRGTGDGYTF. The CDR3 nucleotides read TGTGCCAGCAGCCGCGGGACAGGGGATGGCTACACCTTC.

The V gene is TRBV5-4, the J gene TRBJ1-1; 10 nucleotides agree with TRBD1. V lost 2 bases to trimming and J lost 4 bases; unmatched junction nucleotides: 8. Germline values: CDR1 SGHNT, CDR2 YYREEE (reference sequence). The CDR3 runs 16 residues. CDR3 nucleotides: TGTGCCAGCAGCTTTGGACAGGGGGAGGGTGGCACTGAAGCTTTCTTT. This sequence encodes CASSFGQGEGGTEAFF.

This sequence joins TRBV11-3 and TRBJ1-2; perhaps TRBD1 as D (5 bases). Germline V gene data show CDR1 as SGHNT and CDR2 as YENEEA. This CDR3 is built from 14 residues. V lost 1 base and J 0 bases, leaving 6 bases between the germline ends. The CDR3 coding sequence is TGTGCCAGCAGCTTAGGGGGGGCTAACTATGGCTACACCTTC. Translation gives CASSLGGANYGYTF. Drawing the rest from reference TRBV11-3 and TRBJ1-2, the complete variable domain is EAGVVQSPRYKIIEKKQPVAFWCNPISGHNTLYWYLQNLGQGPELLIRYENEEAVDDSQLPKDRFSAERLKGVDSTLKIQPAELGDSAVYLCASSLGGANYGYTFGSGTRLTVV.

This sequence joins TRBV27 and TRBJ1-2; D ambiguous. V was cut by 5 bases and J by 7 bases, with 11 bases left in between. The CDR3 runs to 12 residues. CDR1 is MNHEY and CDR2 is SMNVEV in the germline V gene (reference sequence). CDR3 coding DNA: TGTGCCAGCAGTCCCTCTTCGGGTGGCTACACCTTC. It codes for CASSPSSGGYTF.

The rearrangement joins TRBV29-1 to TRBJ1-2; no clear D. CDR3 size: 13 residues. V was clipped by 0 bases and J by 5 bases, with 10 bases between them. CDR1 and CDR2 (germline): SQVTM, ANQGSEA. The CDR3, as DNA: TGCAGCGTTGAAGAGGTCATTGGGTATGGCTACACCTTC. Its protein is CSVEEVIGYGYTF.

This chain uses TRBV30 with TRBJ2-5; TRBD2 matches at 8 bases. Germline V CDR1 and CDR2: GTSNPN, SVGIG (reference sequence). CDR3 size: 16 residues. V trimming: 2 bases; J trimming: 4 bases; junction bases outside the gene matches: 12. The CDR3 bases are TGTGCCTGGAGTCGACTAGGAGCGGGGGTTATAGAGACCCAGTACTTC. Protein sequence: CAWSRLGAGVIETQYF.